Presented here are 10 T cell receptor beta chains from one specimen sequenced in a study of blood T cell repertoires in COVID-19 (dated by TCRdb to about 2020). The library was made by the immunoSEQ multiplex PCR assay. TCRdb mirrors the immuneACCESS table, restricted to in-frame sequences. Some clones are absent from its copies; in checked studies, under half trace to an unresolved V gene, and the reason for the others is unknown. The sample records under 85,000 clones, more than 60% of which are singletons. The ten largest clonotypes hold around 10% of the sample. The sequencing sample was made of peripheral blood. The receptors stem from a human donor in a cohort sampled during active COVID-19.

CDR3 DNA: TGTGCCAGCAGCTTAGTGAGGCCCACTGGGGCCAACGTCCTGACTTTC. Protein product: CASSLVRPTGANVLTF. The J gene is TRBJ2-6, the V gene TRBV7-9; D is undetermined. CDR1 and CDR2 from the germline V gene are SEHNR and FQNEAQ (reference sequence). V was trimmed by 1 base and J by 2 bases, leaving 9 bases between them. CDR3 length: 16 amino acids.

The rearrangement uses TRBV5-1 and TRBJ2-2; the D gene is possibly TRBD2 (5 bases). Germline V gene data show CDR1 as SGHRS and CDR2 as YFSETQ. The CDR3 runs 14 residues. Trimming shortened V by 2 bases and J by 6 bases, and 11 bases separated the two germline ends. The CDR3 protein is CASSFSPGAGELFF. The CDR3 region has the DNA TGCGCCAGCAGCTTTTCCCCCGGGGCCGGGGAGCTGTTTTTT.

The chain combines TRBV9 with TRBJ2-6; D may be TRBD1 (6 bases). Trimming stripped 1 base from V and 1 base from J, with 6 bases between. The germline gives CDR1 SGDLS, CDR2 YYNGEE. This CDR3 spans 15 amino acids. The CDR3 loop is CASSVTGSGANVLTF. The DNA for the CDR3 is TGTGCCAGCAGCGTAACAGGGTCTGGGGCCAACGTCCTGACTTTC.

In its sample, this clone was seen once. The CDR3 sequence is CASSQDKRMNTEAFF. The CDR3 DNA reads as TGTGCCAGCAGCCAAGATAAGAGGATGAACACTGAAGCTTTCTTT. V usage is TRBV3-1 (or the pseudogene TRBV3-2) and J usage is TRBJ1-1; D unresolved. CDR1 is LGHDT and CDR2 is YNNKEL in the germline V gene (reference sequence). The V gene lost 0 bases and the J gene lost 0 bases, with 8 bases spanning the gap. The CDR3 contains 15 residues.

In nucleotides, the CDR3 is TGTGCCAGCAGCGTAGGTCCAGGGGGGAACACTGAAGCTTTCTTT. Protein: CASSVGPGGNTEAFF. V and J are TRBV9 and TRBJ1-1; 7 nucleotides agree with TRBD1. Per the germline V gene, CDR1 is SGDLS and CDR2 is YYNGEE. This CDR3 comprises 15 residues. J was trimmed by 1 base and V by 0 bases; bases with no gene match: 3.

V gene TRBV30 combines with J gene TRBJ1-2; 8 bases fit TRBD1. After removal of 4 bases from V and 7 bases from J, the junction contained 8 bases not matched to a gene. CDR3 length: 13 amino acids. The germline CDR1 and CDR2 sequences are GTSNPN and SVGIG (reference sequence). The CDR3 DNA follows: TGTGCCTGGACCCCAGGGGGCAACGGTGGCTACACCTTC. The encoded protein is CAWTPGGNGGYTF.

The chain has TRBV5-8 and TRBJ2-5, with a tentative D call TRBD1 (6 bases). V lost 4 bases and J lost 4, with 20 bases in between. CDR3 length equals 16 residues. The V gene's germline CDR1 is SGHTS and CDR2 YDEGEE. CDR3 residues: CASSKRDGRGSETQYF. DNA for the CDR3: TGTGCCAGCAGCAAGCGCGATGGCAGGGGATCAGAGACCCAGTACTTC.

V gene TRBV19 combines with J gene TRBJ2-6, with TRBD1 matching over 8 bases. V was clipped by 3 bases and J by 8 bases; unmatched bases: 6. CDR3 length: 15 residues. Germline CDR1 LNHDA, CDR2 SQIVND (reference sequence). The CDR3 reads CASSIPGDRSNVLTF. CDR3 sequence (DNA): TGTGCCAGTAGTATTCCGGGGGACAGGTCCAACGTCCTGACTTTC.

V and J are TRBV5-4 and TRBJ1-2, with 12 bases fitting TRBD1. The germline gives CDR1 SGHNT, CDR2 YYREEE (reference sequence). The CDR3 length is 15 residues. The V and J ends lost 5 bases and 4 bases, in that order; junction bases with no gene match: 6. The CDR3 protein is CASRSGTGGFYGYTF. CDR3 in DNA: TGTGCCAGCAGGTCCGGGACAGGGGGCTTCTATGGCTACACCTTC.

This clone has only a few counts. This sequence joins TRBV6-2 or TRBV6-3 and TRBJ1-1, with 8 positions matching TRBD1. V lost 4 bases, J lost 5 bases, and 3 bases stayed unmatched. Germline V CDR1 and CDR2: MNHEY, SVGEGT. The CDR3 covers 13 residues. DNA for the CDR3: TGTGCCAGCAGTTGGACAGGGTGGACTGAAGCTTTCTTT. This encodes CASSWTGWTEAFF.